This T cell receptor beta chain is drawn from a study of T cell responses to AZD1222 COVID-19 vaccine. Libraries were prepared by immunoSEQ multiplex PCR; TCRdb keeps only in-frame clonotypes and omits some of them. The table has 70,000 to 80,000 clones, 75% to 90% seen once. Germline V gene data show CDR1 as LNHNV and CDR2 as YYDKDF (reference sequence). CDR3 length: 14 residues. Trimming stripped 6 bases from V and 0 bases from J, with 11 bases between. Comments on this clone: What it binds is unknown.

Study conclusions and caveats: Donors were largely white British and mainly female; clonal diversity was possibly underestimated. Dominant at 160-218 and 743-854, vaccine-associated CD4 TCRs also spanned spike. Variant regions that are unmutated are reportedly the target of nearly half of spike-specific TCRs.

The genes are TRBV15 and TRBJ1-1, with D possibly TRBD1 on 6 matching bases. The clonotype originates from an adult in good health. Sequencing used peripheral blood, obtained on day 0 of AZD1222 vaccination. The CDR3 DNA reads TGTGCCACCAGGTATCCAGGGGTGAACACTGAAGCTTTCTTT. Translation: CATRYPGVNTEAFF.